Reported below is one T cell receptor (beta chain). Its antigen is not known. This entry comes from a study of CD8 T cells in Susac syndrome. The authors reverse transcribed 0.5 to 1 ug RNA with random hexamers. The authors amplified TCR beta CDR3 across 54 Vbeta and 13 Jbeta using immunoSEQ multiplex PCR. TCRdb redid the calling of the immunoSEQ multiplex PCR reads with MiXCR, one entry per CDR3 protein. Here the sample spans more than 150,000 distinct CDR3 sequences, about 92% being singletons. Whole-study findings and limits: As acknowledged by the study, its TCR sequencing and HLA analysis included a relatively small number of individuals.

The authors sequenced TCR beta from blood CD8+ and CD4+ T cells. The length of the CDR3 is 16 residues. Between the trimmed V and J ends, which lost 3 bases and 0 bases, there was a span of 8 bases. Germline V lookup: CDR1 KGHDR, CDR2 SFDVKD. Material: CD4+ T cells from PBMCs. The sequence came from a human donor in good health. This rearrangement joins TRBV24-1 to TRBJ2-6, with D unclear. CDR3 loop: CATSDPLFSGANVLTF. The CDR3 bases are TGTGCCACCAGTGATCCCCTTTTCTCTGGGGCCAACGTCCTGACTTTC.